This entry lists 9 T cell receptor beta chains sequenced from one sample in a study of graft-versus-host responses after intestinal transplantation. TCRdb keeps only in-frame clones here, not all; method: immunoSEQ multiplex PCR. Among roughly 28,000 clones, more than 85% were seen once, and the ten largest hold 0.72%. Specimen: PBMCs, collected 66 days after intestinal transplant. The origin of the receptors is a human patient who received an intestinal transplant, so some T cells may come from the graft donor.

This chain connects TRBV7-2 to TRBJ2-7; D call uncertain. The ends were cut back, 3 bases at V and 6 bases at J, with 12 bases in the middle. The length of the CDR3 is 13 residues. Germline values: CDR1 SGHTA, CDR2 FQGNSA. The CDR3 sequence: CASSFYLAFEQYF. In DNA, the CDR3 is TGTGCCAGCAGCTTTTATTTAGCTTTCGAGCAGTACTTC.

CDR3 loop: CASSDAGRASNEQFF. In nucleotides, the CDR3 is TGTGCCAGCAGTGACGCCGGGAGGGCCTCCAATGAGCAGTTCTTC. The V call is TRBV2, the J call TRBJ2-1; TRBD2 aligns across 8 bases. The germline CDR1 and CDR2 sequences are SNHLY and FYNNEI. The junction had 7 bases not matched to a gene; V was cut back by 3 bases and J by 6 bases. The CDR3 has 15 residues.

The CDR3 nucleotides are TGCGCCAGCAGCCAAGCGGGTAGCAATGAGCAGTTCTTC. Translated: CASSQAGSNEQFF. The chain carries TRBV4-1 and TRBJ2-1; D not resolved. The CDR3 runs 13 residues. Germline V gene sequence: CDR1 MGHRA, CDR2 YSYEKL. The V end was cut by 1 base, the J end by 6 bases, with 7 bases between.

This clone was found once. The chain combines TRBV30 with TRBJ1-1, with unresolved D. Germline V gene lookup returns CDR1 GTSNPN and CDR2 SVGIG (reference sequence). V gave up 2 bases and J gave up 5 bases, with 3 bases separating them. The CDR3 runs to 10 residues. The CDR3 spells CAWSKTEAFF. In nucleotides, the CDR3 is TGTGCCTGGAGTAAGACTGAAGCTTTCTTT.

This clone was detected only a few times. The chain links TRBV6-1 to TRBJ1-5; D is uncertain. Germline CDR1 reads MNHNS; CDR2 reads SASEGT. V dropped 1 base and J dropped 1 base, with 8 bases sitting between them. This CDR3 is built from 15 residues. CDR3 sequence reads: CASSEVQPSNQPQHF. The CDR3, as DNA: TGTGCCAGCAGTGAAGTACAGCCAAGCAATCAGCCCCAGCATTTT.

The rearrangement joins TRBV4-1 to TRBJ2-5; no reliable D call. Germline CDR1 reads MGHRA; CDR2 reads YSYEKL. This CDR3 is built from 11 residues. V dropped 1 base and J dropped 11 bases, with 8 bases sitting between them. This CDR3 reads CASSQGEEQYF. CDR3 nucleotide sequence: TGCGCCAGCAGCCAAGGAGAGGAGCAGTACTTC.

The rearrangement links TRBV7-9 to TRBJ2-2; 9 bases match TRBD2. The CDR3 is 16 amino acids. The V gene's germline CDR1 is SEHNR and CDR2 FQNEAQ (reference sequence). The ends lost 2 bases at V and 5 bases at J; junction bases unmatched: 6. The CDR3 sequence is CASSLSPSGVTGELFF. The CDR3 nucleotides read TGTGCCAGCAGCTTAAGCCCTAGCGGGGTTACCGGGGAGCTGTTTTTT. The full variable domain, its missing parts supplied by reference TRBV7-9 and TRBJ2-2, is DTGVSQNPRHKITKRGQNVTFRCDPISEHNRLYWYRQTLGQGPEFLTYFQNEAQLEKSRLLSDRFSAERPKGSFSTLEIQRTEQGDSAMYLCASSLSPSGVTGELFFGEGSRLTVL.

J is TRBJ2-7 and V is TRBV15, with 7 bases aligning to TRBD1. The CDR3 loop spans 13 amino acids. V lost 5 bases to trimming and J lost 6 bases; unmatched junction nucleotides: 7. Germline CDR1 reads LNHNV; CDR2 reads YYDKDF (reference sequence). This chain's CDR3 is CATSPYRGFEQYF. CDR3 nucleotides: TGTGCCACCAGCCCTTACAGGGGTTTCGAGCAGTACTTC.

The V and J genes are TRBV7-3 and TRBJ2-3; D possibly corresponds to TRBD2 (5 bases). The CDR3 covers 16 residues. Germline CDR1 reads SGHTA; CDR2 reads FQGTGA. V was cut by 5 bases and J by 2 bases, with 17 bases left in between. CDR3 DNA: TGTGCCAGCAGCCCCTATGGGAGCGAGGACACAGATACGCAGTATTTT. The encoded protein is CASSPYGSEDTDTQYF.